This is a list of T cell receptor beta chains from one sample in a study of CD8 T cells in Susac syndrome. MiXCR, applied by TCRdb to the immunoSEQ multiplex PCR reads, yields one record per CDR3 protein. The sample has about 150,000 distinct CDR3 sequences, roughly nine tenths seen once; the top ten hold around 0.079%. Input material: CD4+ T cells from PBMCs. All receptors derive from a human donor in good health. The CDR3 runs from the conserved cysteine through the conserved F or W. D genes are given only for firm matches. Size tells how often a clone was seen (once, few, many) or the class of an expanded clone, and some rows leave it out.

TRBV6-2/TRBV6-3	TRBJ2-1	.	.	CASSLLAGVEQFF	TGTGCCAGCAGCCTCCTCGCAGGGGTTGAGCAGTTCTTC
TRBV24-1	TRBJ2-2	.	.	CATSDVRAPNTGELFF	TGTGCCACCAGTGATGTCAGGGCTCCGAACACCGGGGAGCTGTTTTTT
TRBV19	TRBJ1-2	TRBD1	.	CASSTHRTGDYGYTF	TGTGCCAGTAGTACCCACAGGACAGGGGACTATGGCTACACCTTC
TRBV5-1	TRBJ2-3	TRBD2	.	CASSLGSGVTDTQYF	TGCGCCAGCAGCTTAGGTAGCGGGGTCACAGATACGCAGTATTTT
TRBV6-2/TRBV6-3	TRBJ1-1	.	.	CASTQGTEAFF	TGTGCCAGCACTCAGGGCACTGAAGCTTTCTTT
TRBV2	TRBJ1-1	.	.	CASGAQQNTEAFF	TGTGCCTCGGGAGCACAGCAAAACACTGAAGCTTTCTTT
TRBV7-9	TRBJ1-5	TRBD1	.	CASSTAQGNQPQHF	TGTGCCAGCAGCACGGCACAGGGGAATCAGCCCCAGCATTTT
TRBV24-1	TRBJ2-5	.	once	CATSDPTVQGETQYF	TGTGCCACCAGTGACCCCACTGTCCAGGGGGAGACCCAGTACTTC
TRBV7-6	TRBJ1-4	TRBD1	.	CASSSQGGTNEKLFF	TGTGCCAGCAGCTCCCAGGGGGGAACTAATGAAAAACTGTTTTTT
TRBV20-1	TRBJ2-2	.	.	CSAVSGVTGELFF	TGCAGTGCCGTCTCAGGGGTTACCGGGGAGCTGTTTTTT
TRBV19	TRBJ2-7	TRBD1	.	CASSMLPGTGGSYEQYF	TGTGCCAGTAGTATGTTACCTGGGACAGGGGGCTCCTACGAGCAGTACTTC
TRBV20-1	TRBJ2-5	.	.	CSASPAGLQETQYF	TGCAGTGCGTCCCCAGCGGGCCTTCAAGAGACCCAGTACTTC
TRBV20-1	TRBJ1-2	.	.	CSARSSGGEQGGYTF	TGCAGTGCTAGATCGTCGGGGGGCGAACAAGGTGGCTACACCTTC
TRBV6-6	TRBJ2-3	.	.	CASSYLQVTDTQYF	TGTGCCAGCAGTTATCTCCAGGTCACAGATACGCAGTATTTT
TRBV5-1	TRBJ2-3	.	.	CASSPTRPSTDTQYF	TGCGCCAGCAGCCCGACTAGGCCGAGCACAGATACGCAGTATTTT
TRBV5-6	TRBJ2-2	.	.	CASSVRVLTGELFF	TGTGCCAGCAGCGTCAGGGTTCTCACCGGGGAGCTGTTTTTT
TRBV7-2	TRBJ1-4	.	.	CASSVNRPLRREKLFF	TGTGCCAGCAGCGTCAATCGGCCCTTAAGACGTGAAAAACTGTTTTTT
TRBV4-1	TRBJ1-1	.	.	CASSQDLYTEAFF	TGCGCCAGCAGCCAAGACCTTTACACTGAAGCTTTCTTT
TRBV6-6	TRBJ1-3	.	.	CASSDRRNGNTIYF	TGTGCCAGCAGTGACAGAAGAAATGGAAACACCATATATTTT
TRBV14	TRBJ2-3	.	.	CASSSGTLSTDTQYF	TGTGCCAGCAGCTCAGGGACCCTAAGCACAGATACGCAGTATTTT
TRBV7-2	TRBJ2-7	.	.	CASSLEGDTYEQYF	TGTGCCAGCAGCTTAGAGGGGGACACCTACGAGCAGTACTTC
TRBV30	TRBJ2-5	.	.	CAWSVQYTETQYF	TGTGCCTGGAGTGTACAATACACGGAGACCCAGTACTTC
TRBV7-6	TRBJ2-3	TRBD2	.	CASSRGGVITDTQYF	TGTGCCAGCAGCCGGGGGGGGGTGATCACAGATACGCAGTATTTT
TRBV12-3/TRBV12-4	TRBJ1-6	.	.	CASSLQDSPLHF	TGTGCCAGCAGTTTACAGGATTCACCCCTCCACTTT
TRBV4-3	TRBJ2-7	.	.	CASSQDSHTYEQYF	TGCGCCAGCAGCCAAGATTCCCACACCTACGAGCAGTACTTC
TRBV5-1	TRBJ2-5	.	few	CASSLAHKPEGAQYF	TGCGCCAGCAGCTTGGCCCACAAGCCCGAGGGAGCCCAGTACTTC
TRBV28	TRBJ2-5	.	.	CASSFRGIQETQYF	TGTGCCAGCAGTTTCCGCGGAATCCAAGAGACCCAGTACTTC
TRBV5-1	TRBJ1-5	.	few	CASSTGTGLQPQHF	TGCGCCAGCAGCACCGGGACCGGCCTTCAGCCCCAGCATTTT
TRBV5-1	TRBJ2-6	.	.	CASSPVVEANVLTF	TGCGCCAGCAGCCCTGTCGTCGAGGCCAACGTCCTGACTTTC
TRBV11-3	TRBJ2-7	TRBD1	.	CARIRGTGPYEQYF	TGTGCCAGGATCCGGGGGACAGGACCTTACGAGCAGTACTTC
TRBV5-1	TRBJ2-2	TRBD1	.	CASTKGQGTGELFF	TGCGCCAGCACCAAGGGACAGGGGACCGGGGAGCTGTTTTTT
TRBV29-1	TRBJ2-5	.	.	CSVTGPPETQYF	TGCAGCGTCACAGGTCCCCCCGAGACCCAGTACTTC
TRBV7-8	TRBJ2-1	TRBD2	once	CASSLPPGLAGGEQFF	TGTGCCAGCAGCTTACCACCGGGACTAGCGGGGGGGGAGCAGTTCTTC
TRBV9	TRBJ2-3	TRBD2	.	CASSPTGGLEDTQYF	TGTGCCAGCAGCCCAACGGGGGGACTAGAAGATACGCAGTATTTT
TRBV3-1	TRBJ1-2	.	.	CASRGRRRGGYTF	TGTGCCAGCAGAGGACGGCGGAGGGGAGGCTACACCTTC
TRBV20-1	TRBJ1-2	.	.	CSARGTGSPLGYTF	TGCAGTGCTAGGGGTACAGGGAGCCCATTAGGCTACACCTTC
TRBV4-1	TRBJ1-4	TRBD1	.	CASRRTGGSGKLFF	TGCGCCAGCAGACGGACAGGGGGCAGCGGGAAACTGTTTTTT
TRBV2	TRBJ1-2	TRBD1	.	CASSYLDRDGYTF	TGTGCCAGCAGTTACCTAGACAGGGATGGCTACACCTTC
TRBV12-3/TRBV12-4	TRBJ2-7	.	once	CASSVQGGSYEQYF	TGTGCCAGCAGTGTCCAGGGCGGCTCCTACGAGCAGTACTTC
TRBV5-1	TRBJ2-7	TRBD2	.	CASSFALAGGADEQYF	TGCGCCAGCAGCTTCGCACTAGCGGGGGGGGCCGACGAGCAGTACTTC
TRBV10-3	TRBJ1-1	.	.	CAISRALGNTEAFF	TGTGCCATCAGTCGCGCACTCGGGAACACTGAAGCTTTCTTT
TRBV5-1	TRBJ1-5	TRBD1	.	CASSAGQGIGGNQPQHF	TGCGCCAGCAGCGCGGGACAGGGAATAGGAGGCAATCAGCCCCAGCATTTT
TRBV20-1	TRBJ1-5	.	.	CSASSGDQPQHF	TGCAGTGCTAGTTCAGGGGATCAGCCCCAGCATTTT
TRBV28	TRBJ2-7	TRBD2	.	CASSFHKAGGLSYEQYF	TGTGCCAGCAGTTTCCACAAGGCGGGAGGGCTCTCCTACGAGCAGTACTTC
TRBV3-1	TRBJ2-2	.	.	CASSQRGTGELFF	TGTGCCAGCAGCCAAAGGGGCACCGGGGAGCTGTTTTTT
TRBV7-9	TRBJ2-5	.	once	CASSSLTGISMETQYF	TGTGCCAGCAGCTCCCTCACCGGGATATCGATGGAGACCCAGTACTTC
TRBV7-9	TRBJ2-5	TRBD2	.	CASSSSGGETQYF	TGTGCCAGCAGCTCTAGCGGGGGGGAGACCCAGTACTTC
TRBV11-2	TRBJ2-3	.	.	CASSINGGARTDTQYF	TGTGCCAGCAGTATAAACGGGGGAGCCCGCACAGATACGCAGTATTTT
TRBV19	TRBJ1-1	.	.	CASSIGDGDTEAFF	TGTGCCAGTAGTATAGGAGACGGCGACACTGAAGCTTTCTTT
TRBV30	TRBJ1-2	.	.	CAWVQGFGYTF	TGTGCCTGGGTCCAGGGATTTGGCTACACCTTC
TRBV18	TRBJ1-5	.	.	CASSPGYGNQPQHF	TGTGCCAGCTCACCAGGGTACGGCAATCAGCCCCAGCATTTT
TRBV24-1	TRBJ2-1	TRBD1	few	CATGTGGHNEQFF	TGTGCCACCGGGACAGGGGGACACAATGAGCAGTTCTTC
TRBV20-1	TRBJ1-1	.	.	CSADTPGTEAFF	TGCAGTGCCGACACCCCCGGCACTGAAGCTTTCTTT
TRBV11-2	TRBJ1-3	.	.	CASSLGGFGNTIYF	TGTGCCAGCAGCCTAGGAGGCTTTGGAAACACCATATATTTT
TRBV20-1	TRBJ2-4	.	.	CSARGRRGGIQYF	TGCAGTGCTAGGGGGCGCCGCGGCGGCATTCAGTACTTC
TRBV6-5	TRBJ2-1	TRBD2	.	CASSTQLASSYNEQFF	TGTGCCAGCAGTACTCAACTAGCGAGCTCCTACAATGAGCAGTTCTTC
TRBV5-5	TRBJ1-1	.	once	CASSPIPGMNTEAFF	TGTGCCAGCAGCCCGATCCCAGGGATGAACACTGAAGCTTTCTTT